The 20 T cell receptor beta chains given below trace back to one sample, sequenced in a study of blood T cell repertoires in COVID-19. The method was immunoSEQ multiplex PCR; TCRdb's version includes in-frame clones alone and lacks a portion of them. The sample lists around 190,000 clones, 84% seen once, with less than 3.5% in the top ten. Sequenced input: PBMCs or T cells enriched from blood (not recorded which). The origin of the receptors is a woman aged 30 to 39 who had been exposed to COVID-19.

The chain carries TRBV5-1 and TRBJ1-4; TRBD1 matches 10 bases. CDR3 length equals 14 residues. Germline V lookup: CDR1 SGHRS, CDR2 YFSETQ. V was pared by 4 bases and J by 7 bases, with 4 bases of the junction left unmatched. DNA for the CDR3: TGCGCCAGCAGCCCCGGGACAGGGGTTGAAAAACTGTTTTTT. It codes for CASSPGTGVEKLFF.

The V and J genes are TRBV19 and TRBJ1-5, with D unresolved. The CDR3 has 13 residues. V lost 11 bases and J lost 7, with 18 bases in between. Germline V gene lookup returns CDR1 LNHDA and CDR2 SQIVND (reference sequence). The CDR3 spells CAGSGEGSQPQHF. CDR3 sequence (DNA): TGTGCCGGCTCGGGTGAGGGATCGCAGCCCCAGCATTTT.

The genes are TRBV5-4 and TRBJ2-4; tentatively, D is TRBD1 (7 bases). The CDR3 is 17 residues long. V was cut by 4 bases and J by 3 bases, with 20 bases left in between. The germline V gene has CDR1 SGHNT and CDR2 YYREEE (reference sequence). The CDR3 loop is CASSPKGGGANKNIQYF. The CDR3 DNA sequence: TGTGCCAGCAGCCCGAAAGGGGGCGGGGCGAACAAAAACATTCAGTACTTC.

This rearrangement joins TRBV7-9 to TRBJ1-1; no clear D gene. The germline V gene has CDR1 SEHNR and CDR2 FQNEAQ (reference sequence). Trimming shortened V by 0 bases and J by 6 bases, and 11 bases separated the two germline ends. The CDR3 length is 14 residues. The CDR3 coding sequence is TGTGCCAGCAGCTTAGCGGTTGGTCAGTCTGAAGCTTTCTTT. This encodes CASSLAVGQSEAFF.

The chain carries TRBV9 and TRBJ1-1, with TRBD1 as a possible D gene (5 bases). The V gene lost 0 bases and the J gene lost 8 bases, with 11 bases spanning the gap. This CDR3 contains 13 residues. Germline V gene data show CDR1 as SGDLS and CDR2 as YYNGEE. CDR3 in amino acids: CASSVGPGGEAFF. The DNA of the CDR3 is TGTGCCAGCAGCGTAGGACCGGGGGGGGAAGCTTTCTTT.

The V call is TRBV9, the J call TRBJ2-7; D may be TRBD1 (6 bases). The CDR3 is made up of 16 amino acids. V was clipped by 2 bases and J by 5 bases, with 20 bases between them. The germline gives CDR1 SGDLS, CDR2 YYNGEE. The CDR3 sequence: CASSVQGKILMDEQYF. CDR3 DNA: TGTGCCAGCAGCGTGCAGGGGAAGATCCTAATGGACGAGCAGTACTTC.

V is TRBV21-1 and J is TRBJ2-5; TRBD1, the table's D call, was not compared with the DNA. TRBV21-1 is assigned pseudogene status. This CDR3 comprises 16 residues. CDR3 in amino acids: CASSKMCLAGRETQYF. DNA of the CDR3: TGTGCCAGCAGCAAAATGTGTTTAGCAGGGCGAGAGACCCAGTACTTC.

This sequence joins TRBV5-1 and TRBJ1-1; D is perhaps TRBD1 (6 bases). This CDR3 region has 14 residues. With 5 bases removed from V and 1 base from J, the gap between germline ends came to 12 bases. Germline V gene sequence: CDR1 SGHRS, CDR2 YFSETQ. The CDR3 region is CASRRGSQNTEAFF. DNA of the CDR3: TGCGCCAGCAGAAGGGGGAGCCAGAACACTGAAGCTTTCTTT.

This clone was detected only a few times. Relative to the germline gene, one junction end is altered; a read error may explain this. The chain carries TRBV4-3 and TRBJ2-7, with D tentatively TRBD2 (5 bases). The CDR3 length is 16 residues. CDR1 and CDR2 from the germline V gene are LGHNA and YSLEER. CDR3 DNA sequence: TGCGCCAGCAGCCAAGATCTCCCAGCGGAATCCTTCGAGCAGTACTTC. Translation gives CASSQDLPAESFEQYF.

This clone turned up a few times. The chain couples TRBV19 to TRBJ2-3; 13 nucleotides align to TRBD2. The CDR3 totals 18 residues. V shed 2 bases, J shed 0 bases, and the junction held 5 bases outside the gene matches. Looked up from germline, CDR1 is LNHDA and CDR2 is SQIVND (reference sequence). The DNA of the CDR3 is TGTGCCAGTAGTATACGACTAGCGGGGGGTGCTAGCACAGATACGCAGTATTTT. Amino acids: CASSIRLAGGASTDTQYF.

V gene TRBV11-2 combines with J gene TRBJ1-3; possible D gene TRBD1, 5 bases. CDR3 length equals 12 residues. Germline V lookup: CDR1 SGHAT, CDR2 FQNNGV. Between the trimmed V and J ends, which lost 5 bases and 11 bases, there was a span of 13 bases. This CDR3 reads CASSQGGRAIYF. CDR3 DNA: TGTGCCAGCAGCCAGGGAGGCAGGGCCATATATTTT.

This clone was seen a single time. The chain uses TRBV4-1 and TRBJ1-5, with D possibly TRBD1 on 5 matching bases. V was trimmed by 1 base and J by 4 bases, leaving 17 bases between them. The CDR3 is made up of 17 amino acids. In germline, CDR1 is MGHRA, CDR2 YSYEKL. CDR3 nucleotide sequence: TGCGCCAGCAGCCAAGTGGGGCGGGGTGGGGGGAATCAGCCCCAGCATTTT. It encodes CASSQVGRGGGNQPQHF.

This chain uses TRBV9 with TRBJ2-1; no reliable D call. Trimming removed 3 bases at V and 4 bases at J, with 11 bases between. Germline assignment: CDR1 SGDLS and CDR2 YYNGEE. CDR3 length equals 14 residues. CDR3 bases: TGTGCCAGCAGCGAGAGCCCTTCGTACAATGAGCAGTTCTTC. This sequence encodes CASSESPSYNEQFF.

This clone appeared a single time. The rearrangement joins TRBV7-8 to TRBJ1-5, with TRBD1 as a possible D gene (5 bases). V lost 5 bases to trimming and J lost 3 bases, with 14 bases between them. In germline, CDR1 is SGHVS, CDR2 FQNEAQ. This CDR3 contains 15 residues. The CDR3 nucleotides are TGTGCCAGCAGCCACCTCGGGGACTTCAATCAGCCCCAGCATTTT. It is translated as CASSHLGDFNQPQHF.

The chain couples TRBV9 to TRBJ2-7; 7 positions match TRBD1. After removal of 1 base from V and 3 bases from J, the junction contained 4 bases not matched to a gene. The CDR3 contains 14 residues. In germline, CDR1 is SGDLS, CDR2 YYNGEE. The CDR3 nucleotides read TGTGCCAGCAGCGTATCGACAGGGAACTACGAGCAGTACTTC. Protein: CASSVSTGNYEQYF.

V gene TRBV5-5 combines with J gene TRBJ1-1; 8 bases align to TRBD1. The V gene end was trimmed by 3 bases and the J gene end by 5 bases; junction bases not matched to a gene: 6. The CDR3 length is 14 residues. CDR1 is SGHKS, CDR2 YYEKEE, per germline (reference sequence). DNA for the CDR3: TGTGCCAGCAGCTCTACAGGGGGTAGGACTGAAGCTTTCTTT. Protein sequence: CASSSTGGRTEAFF.

The chain has TRBV5-8 and TRBJ1-1; 8 bases line up with TRBD1. The V and J ends lost 4 bases and 4 bases, in that order; junction bases with no gene match: 15. CDR3 length equals 17 residues. Germline CDR1 SGHTS, CDR2 YDEGEE. The CDR3 DNA sequence: TGTGCCAGCAGCCCAAGGCGGGGGACAGGATTCTTCACTGAAGCTTTCTTT. This gives the protein CASSPRRGTGFFTEAFF.

This clone came up a few times. V is TRBV14 and J is TRBJ1-3; 10 bases are a match to TRBD1. The germline gives CDR1 SGHDN, CDR2 FVKESK. This CDR3 comprises 17 residues. The J segment lost 4 bases and the V segment lost 1 base, leaving 7 bases of the junction unmatched. The CDR3 loop reads CASSQVRRQGAGNTIYF. The CDR3 DNA sequence: TGTGCCAGCAGCCAAGTCCGCAGACAGGGGGCCGGAAACACCATATATTTT.

This clone was seen a single time. The gene calls are TRBV4-3 and TRBJ2-7; 8 nucleotides line up with TRBD1. The CDR3 extends over 16 amino acids. With V trimmed by 3 bases and J by 3 bases, 10 bases remained unmatched. Germline CDR1 LGHNA, CDR2 YSLEER. The CDR3 sequence is CASSHRSDREFYEQYF. DNA of the CDR3: TGCGCCAGCAGCCATCGTTCGGACAGGGAGTTCTACGAGCAGTACTTC.

This chain uses TRBV10-3 with TRBJ1-5, with D perhaps TRBD1 (6 bases). The CDR3 contains 13 residues. The V and J ends lost 11 bases and 3 bases respectively, with 14 bases between them. Germline V gene data show CDR1 as ENHRY and CDR2 as SYGVKD. The CDR3 reads CASGGDNNQPQHF. The CDR3 DNA sequence: TGTGCCTCTGGGGGCGACAACAATCAGCCCCAGCATTTT.